Following are 20 T cell receptor beta chains from one sample sequenced in a study of T cells in Graves' hyperthyroidism and ophthalmopathy. Authors of the study amplified TCR beta CDR3 regions from RNA transcripts. The HTBI primer set served for first-round RT-PCR of the TCR CDR3. TCRdb re-analysed the multiplex PCR reads in MiXCR, keeping a single row per CDR3 protein. The data hold hundreds of thousands of distinct CDR3 sequences, with around 15% observed a single time. The sample consisted of blood. Receptor source: a woman aged 50 to 60 with Graves' ophthalmopathy.

This clonotype has a count of ten or more. The chain links TRBV7-2 to TRBJ2-3, with 9 bases that match TRBD1. The CDR3 length is 15 residues. Unmatched junction bases numbered 5, after V lost 1 base and J lost 6 bases. The germline gives CDR1 SGHTA, CDR2 FQGNSA. This CDR3 is CASSLEGQGPDTQYF. DNA for the CDR3: TGTGCCAGCAGCTTAGAGGGACAGGGCCCGGATACGCAGTATTTT.

The chain carries TRBV5-1 and TRBJ2-1; TRBD2 agrees at 7 bases. The CDR3 is 14 amino acids. The germline V gene encodes CDR1 SGHRS and CDR2 YFSETQ. Trimming cost V 6 bases and J 2 bases; bases outside gene matches: 5. The CDR3 region is CASTSGTAYNEQFF. In DNA form, the CDR3 reads TGCGCCAGCACCAGCGGGACCGCCTACAATGAGCAGTTCTTC.

Ten or more counts support this clonotype. This chain connects TRBV29-1 to TRBJ2-5; D perhaps matches TRBD1 (6 bases). Trimming removed 6 bases at V and 1 base at J, with 15 bases between. Germline V gene sequence: CDR1 SQVTM, CDR2 ANQGSEA. The CDR3 is 14 amino acids. Written as DNA, the CDR3 is TGCAGCGTCCAAATACAGGGAATCCAAGAGACCCAGTACTTC. As protein: CSVQIQGIQETQYF.

CDR3 residues: CSARVANYNEQFF. The CDR3 coding sequence is TGCAGTGCTAGAGTCGCGAATTACAATGAGCAGTTCTTC. This chain links TRBV20-1 with TRBJ2-1, with D uncertain. The CDR3 loop spans 13 amino acids. Looked up from germline, CDR1 is DFQATT and CDR2 is SNEGSKA (reference sequence). Trimming pared 1 base from V and 4 bases from J, leaving 8 bases between.

This clonotype turned up a few times. It may be a read error: a sequence one base away is much more abundant. The rearrangement uses TRBV7-2 and TRBJ1-2; the D gene is possibly TRBD1 (5 bases). Germline-derived CDR1 and CDR2 are SGHTA and FQGNSA. Trimming removed 8 bases from V and 7 bases from J, with 20 bases in between. The CDR3 runs to 14 residues. In DNA form, the CDR3 reads TGTGCCAGCGGCCTAACCCACGGGGCTGGTGGCTACACCTTC. This gives the protein CASGLTHGAGGYTF. Full variable domain (remainder filled in from reference TRBV7-2 and TRBJ1-2): GAGVSQSPSNKVTEKGKDVELRCDPISGHTALYWYRQSLGQGLEFLIYFQGNSAPDKSGLPSDRFSAERTGGSVSTLTIQRTQQEDSAVYLCASGLTHGAGGYTFGSGTRLTVV.

This clonotype was counted at least ten times. The gene calls are TRBV29-1 and TRBJ2-2; D unresolved. Germline V lookup: CDR1 SQVTM, CDR2 ANQGSEA. The CDR3 sequence is 16 residues long. V was trimmed by 4 bases and J by 0 bases, leaving 15 bases between them. DNA of the CDR3: TGCAGCGTTGGCCGGGTGGGGTCCACGAACACCGGGGAGCTGTTTTTT. Its protein is CSVGRVGSTNTGELFF.

Concerning this clonotype: Germline is not matched at one junction end, which may reflect a read error. CDR3 sequence: CASSPGTGSLIAAPHF. Here the CDR3 DNA reads TGCGCCAGCAGCCCTGGGACTGGCAGTTTGATCGCAGCCCCTCACTTC. This chain connects TRBV5-1 to TRBJ2-5; tentative D call: TRBD2 (6 bases). This CDR3 spans 16 amino acids. Germline V lookup: CDR1 SGHRS, CDR2 YFSETQ. Full variable domain (rest looked up from reference TRBV5-1 and TRBJ2-5): KAGVTQTPRYLIKTRGQQVTLSCSPISGHRSVSWYQQTPGQGLQFLFEYFSETQRNKGNFPGRFSGRQFSNSRSEMNVSTLELGDSALYLCASSPGTGSLIAAPHFGPGTRLLVL.

This clonotype was detected many times. The chain recombines TRBV6-1 with TRBJ2-1; D remains ambiguous. This CDR3 is 14 amino acids long. V was cut by 5 bases and J by 4 bases, with 12 bases left in between. Germline CDR1 MNHNS, CDR2 SASEGT. The CDR3, as DNA: TGTGCCAGCAGTTTTGGCCCTGGGTACAATGAGCAGTTCTTC. Protein product: CASSFGPGYNEQFF.

This clonotype was observed at least ten times. The CDR3 loop reads CASSQDFGRAIRGYTF. CDR3 sequence (DNA): TGTGCCAGCAGCCAAGATTTTGGCAGGGCCATTAGAGGCTACACCTTC. This chain uses TRBV3-1 with TRBJ1-2; the D gene is possibly TRBD1 (5 bases). The V gene's germline CDR1 is LGHDT and CDR2 YNNKEL (reference sequence). The CDR3 has 16 residues. V was shortened by 0 bases and J by 8 bases, with 19 bases between the two germline ends.

This clonotype was seen at least ten times. The J gene is TRBJ2-1, the V gene TRBV5-1; D uncertain. Germline V gene sequence: CDR1 SGHRS, CDR2 YFSETQ. Trimming removed 0 bases at V and 8 bases at J, with 6 bases between. CDR3 length: 12 residues. The CDR3 loop reads CASSLGPHEQFF. The CDR3 DNA sequence: TGCGCCAGCAGCTTGGGGCCCCATGAGCAGTTCTTC. Variable domain in full (rest from reference TRBV5-1 and TRBJ2-1): KAGVTQTPRYLIKTRGQQVTLSCSPISGHRSVSWYQQTPGQGLQFLFEYFSETQRNKGNFPGRFSGRQFSNSRSEMNVSTLELGDSALYLCASSLGPHEQFFGPGTRLTVL.

In its sample, this clonotype was seen many times. A read error may produce the germline difference seen at one junction end. Here the CDR3 reads CASSLDRKNTEAFF. In DNA, the CDR3 is TGCGCCAGCAGCTTGGACAGAAAAAACACTGAAGCTTTCTTT. V is TRBV7-9 and J is TRBJ1-1; weak D call: TRBD1 (6 bases). This CDR3 region has 14 residues. Germline V gives CDR1 SEHNR, CDR2 FQNEAQ (reference sequence).

The table lists this clonotype with many counts. The genes are TRBV6-1 and TRBJ2-7; D is uncertain. The V and J ends lost 5 bases and 6 bases respectively, with 11 bases between them. This CDR3 is built from 12 residues. The V gene's germline CDR1 is MNHNS and CDR2 SASEGT. The CDR3 nucleotides read TGTGCCAGCAGTTTAGACACGGTCGAGCAGTACTTC. As protein: CASSLDTVEQYF.

This clonotype came up many times. Here the CDR3 DNA reads TGTGCCAGCTCACCACGGGACAGGGGAAATCCCTACGAGCAGTACTTC. It codes for CASSPRDRGNPYEQYF. The chain carries TRBV18 and TRBJ2-7; 10 bases are a match to TRBD1. CDR1 and CDR2 (germline): KGHSH, LQKENI. With V trimmed by 1 base and J by 2 bases, 5 bases remained unmatched. The CDR3 is made up of 16 amino acids.

This clonotype was observed at least ten times. The chain uses TRBV30 and TRBJ2-2, with 10 bases lining up with TRBD1. Trimming took 4 bases from V and 7 from J; bases not matched to a gene: 15. This CDR3 region has 17 residues. Germline CDR1 reads GTSNPN; CDR2 reads SVGIG (reference sequence). The CDR3 DNA sequence: TGTGCCTGGAACACAGACAGGGGGCGAACCCTGGGCGGGGAGCTGTTTTTT. Protein: CAWNTDRGRTLGGELFF.

This clonotype was recorded at least ten times. The V and J genes are TRBV12-3 or TRBV12-4 and TRBJ2-1; a weak D match, TRBD2 (5 bases). CDR3 length: 13 amino acids. V dropped 7 bases and J dropped 5 bases, with 12 bases sitting between them. CDR3 bases: TGTGCCAGCACTAACGACGGGGACAATGAGCAGTTCTTC. Protein: CASTNDGDNEQFF.

This clonotype has a handful of counts. This sequence joins TRBV10-3 and TRBJ2-2; 11 bases agree with TRBD1. The CDR3 totals 15 residues. V was clipped by 4 bases and J by 2 bases; unmatched bases: 0. In germline, CDR1 is ENHRY, CDR2 SYGVKD. This chain's CDR3 is CAISGTGGNTGELFF. In DNA, the CDR3 is TGTGCCATCAGTGGGACAGGGGGCAACACCGGGGAGCTGTTTTTT.

The chain is built from TRBV9 and TRBJ1-4, with TRBD1 matching 7 bases. Per germline, CDR1 SGDLS and CDR2 YYNGEE. This CDR3 is 14 amino acids long. Germline trimming cut 0 bases from V and 4 bases from J; bases unmatched to any gene: 0. CDR3 in DNA: TGTGCCAGCAGCGTAGGGGACAGTAATGAAAAACTGTTTTTT. It translates to CASSVGDSNEKLFF. The complete variable domain, with remaining parts taken from reference TRBV9 and TRBJ1-4, reads DSGVTQTPKHLITATGQRVTLRCSPRSGDLSVYWYQQSLDQGLQFLIQYYNGEERAKGNILERFSAQQFPDLHSELNLSSLELGDSALYFCASSVGDSNEKLFFGSGTQLSVL.

This clonotype was counted a few times. V gene TRBV5-5 combines with J gene TRBJ2-5; 9 bases are a match to TRBD1. This CDR3 has 18 amino acids. The junction had 18 bases not matched to a gene; V was cut back by 5 bases and J by 4 bases. In germline, CDR1 is SGHKS, CDR2 YYEKEE (reference sequence). The CDR3 DNA follows: TGTGCCAGCAGACGGATTAACCGGGACAGGGTAACGGGAGAGACCCAGTACTTC. Its protein product is CASRRINRDRVTGETQYF.

This clonotype came up many times. The J gene is TRBJ2-1, the V gene TRBV27; a weak D match, TRBD1 (6 bases). In germline, CDR1 is MNHEY, CDR2 SMNVEV (reference sequence). The CDR3 is 12 residues long. V was pared by 6 bases and J by 9 bases, with 12 bases between. In nucleotides, the CDR3 is TGTGCCAGCAGCCCTGACAGGCTTGAGCAGTTCTTC. Encoded protein: CASSPDRLEQFF.

This clonotype was found many times. The chain links TRBV11-3 to TRBJ2-1; D is possibly TRBD2 (6 bases). This CDR3 region has 14 residues. Between the trimmed V and J ends, which lost 3 bases and 7 bases, there was a span of 13 bases. CDR1 and CDR2 from the germline V gene are SGHNT and YENEEA. Here the CDR3 reads CASSLILAQNEQFF. The CDR3 nucleotides read TGTGCCAGCAGCTTGATCCTAGCGCAGAATGAGCAGTTCTTC.